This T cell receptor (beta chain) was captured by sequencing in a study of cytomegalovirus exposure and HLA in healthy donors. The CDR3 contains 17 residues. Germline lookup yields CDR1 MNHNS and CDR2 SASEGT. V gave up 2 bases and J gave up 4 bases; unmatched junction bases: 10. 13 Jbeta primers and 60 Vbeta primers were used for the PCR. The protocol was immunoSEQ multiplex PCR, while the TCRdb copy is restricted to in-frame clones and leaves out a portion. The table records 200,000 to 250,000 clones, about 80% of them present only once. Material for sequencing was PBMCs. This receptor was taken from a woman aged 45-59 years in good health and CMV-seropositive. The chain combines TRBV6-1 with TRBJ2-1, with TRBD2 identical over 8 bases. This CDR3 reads CASSELYGGGIYNEQFF. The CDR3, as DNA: TGTGCCAGCAGTGAATTGTACGGGGGGGGAATTTACAATGAGCAGTTCTTC.